This T cell receptor (beta chain) was obtained from a study of T-cell reconstitution after alpha-beta-depleted transplantation in children. The sample holds many counts of this clonotype. Unique molecular identifiers were used in preparing the TCRbeta library. TCRdb recomputed calls from the PCR reads with MiXCR, one row per CDR3 protein. The table has hundreds of thousands of distinct CDR3 sequences, 9.5% to 15% seen once. There are 13 residues in the CDR3. V gave up 3 bases and J gave up 10 bases, with 10 bases separating them. The sequenced sample was PBMCs from the stem cell graft donor, obtained from the stem cell graft. The sequence came from a human donor who donated a stem cell graft to a child with combined immunodeficiency. The chain links TRBV12-3 or TRBV12-4 to TRBJ1-6, with no clear D. The CDR3 DNA follows: TGTGCCAGCAGTTTGGGAATTCGGTCACCCCTCCACTTT. Its protein product is CASSLGIRSPLHF.